Reported below is one T cell receptor beta chain. What it binds is unknown. This sample includes further DNA sequences coding for the same CDR3. Germline V gives CDR1 KGHSH, CDR2 LQKENI. There are 14 residues in the CDR3. Trimming cost V 3 bases and J 2 bases; bases outside gene matches: 1. Use of 60 Vbeta and 13 Jbeta primers characterized the PCR. The method was immunoSEQ multiplex PCR; TCRdb's version includes in-frame clones alone and lacks a portion of them. This table holds roughly 180,000 clones, almost 85% found once. The data were obtained in a study of cytomegalovirus exposure and HLA in healthy donors. Overall study context: Of around 400 genotyped donors, about 80% grouped in the Caucasian-associated ancestry cluster. Study-wide results and limits: The likely origin of a cluster of highly shared sequence variants was a sequencing artifact. Sequences of the TCR beta chain were said to predict the HLA-A and HLA-B alleles of most subjects accurately.

Material for sequencing was PBMCs. The source is a boy between 5 and 17 years old in good health and CMV-seronegative. The chain has TRBV18 and TRBJ1-1, with 9 bases lining up with TRBD1. The CDR3 DNA sequence: TGTGCCAGCTCACCGGGACAGGGAAACACTGAAGCTTTCTTT. Residues: CASSPGQGNTEAFF.